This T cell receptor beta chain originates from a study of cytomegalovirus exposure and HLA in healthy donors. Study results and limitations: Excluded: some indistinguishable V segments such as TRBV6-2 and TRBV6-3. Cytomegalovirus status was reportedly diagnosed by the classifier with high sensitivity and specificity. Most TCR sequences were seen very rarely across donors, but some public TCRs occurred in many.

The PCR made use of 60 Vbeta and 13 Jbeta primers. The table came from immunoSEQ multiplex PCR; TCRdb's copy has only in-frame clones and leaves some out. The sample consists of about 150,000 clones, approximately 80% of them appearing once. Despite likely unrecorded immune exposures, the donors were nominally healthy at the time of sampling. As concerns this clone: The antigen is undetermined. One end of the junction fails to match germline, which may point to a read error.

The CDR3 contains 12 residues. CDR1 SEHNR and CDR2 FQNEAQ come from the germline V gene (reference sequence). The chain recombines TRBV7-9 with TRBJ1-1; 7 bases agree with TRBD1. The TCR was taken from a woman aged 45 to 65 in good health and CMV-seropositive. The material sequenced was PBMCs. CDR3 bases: TGTTCCAGCAGCCTGATTTCAGGGGGGGCTTTCTTT. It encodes CSSSLISGGAFF.